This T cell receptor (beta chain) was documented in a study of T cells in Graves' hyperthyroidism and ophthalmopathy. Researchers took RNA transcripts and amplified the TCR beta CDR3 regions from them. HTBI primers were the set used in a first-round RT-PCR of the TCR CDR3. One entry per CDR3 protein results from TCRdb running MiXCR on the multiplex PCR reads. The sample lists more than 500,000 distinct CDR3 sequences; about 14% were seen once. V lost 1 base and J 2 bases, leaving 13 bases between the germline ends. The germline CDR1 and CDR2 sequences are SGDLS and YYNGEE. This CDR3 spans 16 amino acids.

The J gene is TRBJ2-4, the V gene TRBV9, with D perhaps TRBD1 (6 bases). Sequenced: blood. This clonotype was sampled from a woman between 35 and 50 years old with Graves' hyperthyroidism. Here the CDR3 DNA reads TGTGCCAGCAGCGTAACAGGGTCCCCTACCAAAAACATTCAGTACTTC. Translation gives CASSVTGSPTKNIQYF.